The clone carrying this T cell receptor beta chain was found a few times. This entry belongs to a study of identical twins. Template switching supplied a universal primer site; unique molecular identifiers were carried on the cDNA. TCRdb fed the 5' RACE reads into MiXCR, producing one record per CDR3 protein. The table has 250,000 or so distinct CDR3 sequences, about 12% seen once. Germline CDR1 reads SGHTA; CDR2 reads FQGNSA. The CDR3 is 14 residues long. The V and J ends lost 4 bases and 4 bases respectively, with 10 bases between them. The sample was also reused in another study, on yellow fever vaccine responses in identical twins.

The sample comprised memory (CD45RO+) T cells sorted from blood. The V gene is TRBV7-2, the J gene TRBJ2-2, with D possibly matching TRBD2 (5 bases). This receptor was obtained from a woman under 30 in good health. CDR3 amino acids: CASSSPAGTGELFF. The CDR3 DNA reads as TGTGCCAGCAGCTCCCCGGCGGGCACCGGGGAGCTGTTTTTT. Using reference TRBV7-2 and TRBJ2-2 for the parts outside the CDR3, the full variable domain is GAGVSQSPSNKVTEKGKDVELRCDPISGHTALYWYRQSLGQGLEFLIYFQGNSAPDKSGLPSDRFSAERTGGSVSTLTIQRTQQEDSAVYLCASSSPAGTGELFFGEGSRLTVL.